These T cell receptor beta chains were read from a single sample in a study of T cell responses to AZD1222 COVID-19 vaccine. The method was immunoSEQ multiplex PCR; TCRdb's version includes in-frame clones alone and lacks a portion of them. The table shows more than 90,000 clones, with about four fifths occurring only once. This specimen consisted of peripheral blood, obtained on day 0 of AZD1222 vaccination. The receptors were gathered from an adult in good health. Both conserved end residues are trimmed from each CDR3. D genes are given only for firm matches.

V gene	J gene	CDR3 length	D gene	CDR3 protein
TRBV27	TRBJ2-3	14	.	ASSFHGTSNTDTQY
TRBV28	TRBJ1-2	11	TRBD1	ASSLGGPYGYT
TRBV29-1	TRBJ1-1	13	.	SVEGGVLMNTEAF
TRBV20-1	TRBJ1-1	9	.	SASVYGEAF
TRBV7-2	TRBJ1-2	12	.	ASSLGRAYYGYT
TRBV6-2/TRBV6-3	TRBJ1-2	13	TRBD1	ASSYAGTASYGYT
TRBV19	TRBJ1-2	13	.	ASSTQTGSKRGYT
TRBV11-3	TRBJ2-2	14	TRBD1	ASSLTGTVRAGELF
TRBV5-1	TRBJ2-7	10	.	ASSRGSYEQY
TRBV5-1	TRBJ2-4	12	.	ASRLRGGKNIQY
TRBV14	TRBJ1-6	14	.	ASSQVGLRDNSPLH
TRBV5-1	TRBJ2-2	13	.	ASSVREHDTGELF
TRBV5-1	TRBJ1-2	13	.	ASSLAEGSSYGYT
TRBV5-6	TRBJ2-5	14	TRBD2	ASSPNPSGTQETQY
TRBV6-5	TRBJ1-4	13	TRBD1	ASSSQGAGNEKLF
TRBV5-1	TRBJ1-1	10	TRBD1	ASRTGDTEAF
TRBV19	TRBJ2-1	15	TRBD2	ASSMTHSGRTYNEQF
TRBV29-1	TRBJ1-1	11	TRBD1	SQGGSTDTEAF
TRBV9	TRBJ2-2	14	.	ASNLRGDGNTGELF
TRBV7-9	TRBJ1-1	13	.	ASSFSPGAGTEAF
TRBV9	TRBJ1-3	12	.	ASSFQSSGNTIY
TRBV7-6	TRBJ1-3	14	.	ASSLGRGMSGNTIY
TRBV28	TRBJ2-7	12	.	ASSFFKGAYEQY